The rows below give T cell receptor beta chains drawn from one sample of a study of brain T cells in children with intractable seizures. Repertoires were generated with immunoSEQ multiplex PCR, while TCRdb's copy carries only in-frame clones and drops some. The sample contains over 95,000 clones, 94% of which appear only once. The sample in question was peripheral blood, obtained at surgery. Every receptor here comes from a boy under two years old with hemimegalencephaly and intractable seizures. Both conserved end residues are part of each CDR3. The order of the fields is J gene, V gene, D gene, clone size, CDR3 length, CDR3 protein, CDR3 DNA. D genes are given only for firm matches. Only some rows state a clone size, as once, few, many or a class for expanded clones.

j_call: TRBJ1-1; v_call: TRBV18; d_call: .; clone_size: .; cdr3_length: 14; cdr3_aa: CASSRTVTNTEAFF; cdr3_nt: TGTGCCAGCTCGCGGACGGTAACGAACACTGAAGCTTTCTTT
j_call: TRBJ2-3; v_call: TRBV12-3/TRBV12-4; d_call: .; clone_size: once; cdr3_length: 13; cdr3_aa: CASSLGREDRQYF; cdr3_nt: TGTGCCAGCAGTTTAGGGAGGGAGGACCGGCAGTATTTT
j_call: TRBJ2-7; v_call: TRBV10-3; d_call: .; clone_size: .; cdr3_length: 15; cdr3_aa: CAISELGGTSYEQYF; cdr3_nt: TGTGCCATCAGTGAGCTTGGCGGAACCTCCTACGAGCAGTACTTC
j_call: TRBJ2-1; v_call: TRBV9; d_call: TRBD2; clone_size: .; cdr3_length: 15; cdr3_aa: CASSVGDTLAGEQFF; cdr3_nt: TGTGCCAGCAGCGTAGGAGATACCTTAGCGGGAGAGCAGTTCTTC
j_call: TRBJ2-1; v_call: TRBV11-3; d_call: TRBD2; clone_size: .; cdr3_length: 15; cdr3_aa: CASSRRLADYNEQFF; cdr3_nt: TGTGCCAGCAGCCGAAGACTAGCGGATTACAATGAGCAGTTCTTC
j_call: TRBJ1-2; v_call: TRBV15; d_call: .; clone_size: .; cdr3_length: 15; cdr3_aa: CATSRDRRQAYGYTF; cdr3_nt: TGTGCCACCAGCAGAGATAGGAGACAGGCCTATGGCTACACCTTC
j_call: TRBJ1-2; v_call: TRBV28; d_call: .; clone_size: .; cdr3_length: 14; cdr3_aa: CASSWTPSGYGYTF; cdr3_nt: TGTGCCAGCAGTTGGACCCCCAGTGGGTATGGCTACACCTTC
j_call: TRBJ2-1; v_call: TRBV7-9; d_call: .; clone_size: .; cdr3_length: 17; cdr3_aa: CASSLAPQALGDNEQFF; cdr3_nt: TGTGCCAGCAGCTTAGCACCACAGGCCTTAGGGGACAATGAGCAGTTCTTC
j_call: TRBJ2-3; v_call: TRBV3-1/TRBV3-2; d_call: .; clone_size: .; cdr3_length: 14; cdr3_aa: CASSFTKGADTQYF; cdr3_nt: TGTGCCAGCAGCTTCACGAAAGGAGCAGATACGCAGTATTTT
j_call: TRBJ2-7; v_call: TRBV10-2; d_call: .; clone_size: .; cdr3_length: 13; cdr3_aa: CASRAALHYEQYF; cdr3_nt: TGCGCCAGCAGGGCAGCGCTCCACTACGAGCAGTACTTC
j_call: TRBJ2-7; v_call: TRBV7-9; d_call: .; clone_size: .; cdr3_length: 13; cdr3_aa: CASSLGTTYEQYF; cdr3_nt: TGTGCCAGCAGCTTGGGCACCACCTACGAGCAGTACTTC
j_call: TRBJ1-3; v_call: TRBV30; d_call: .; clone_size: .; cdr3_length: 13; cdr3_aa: CAWSVPAGNTIYF; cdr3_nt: TGTGCCTGGAGTGTACCGGCGGGAAACACCATATATTTT
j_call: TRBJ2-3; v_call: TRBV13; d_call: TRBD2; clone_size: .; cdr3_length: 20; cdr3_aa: CASSVYIRRSGRASTDTQYF; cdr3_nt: TGTGCCAGCAGCGTTTACATTAGGCGAAGCGGGAGGGCAAGCACAGATACGCAGTATTTT
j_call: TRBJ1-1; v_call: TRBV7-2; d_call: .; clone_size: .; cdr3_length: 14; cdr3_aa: CASSLARMNTEAFF; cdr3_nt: TGTGCCAGCAGCTTAGCGCGGATGAACACTGAAGCTTTCTTT
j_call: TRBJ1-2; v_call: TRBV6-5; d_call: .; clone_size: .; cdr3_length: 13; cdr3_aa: CASTRQAGRGYTF; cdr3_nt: TGTGCCAGCACTAGACAGGCAGGTCGAGGCTACACCTTC
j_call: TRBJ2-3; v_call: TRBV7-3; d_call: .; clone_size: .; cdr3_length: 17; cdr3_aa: CASSLTREERRADTQYF; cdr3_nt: TGTGCCAGCAGCTTAACCAGGGAGGAGCGGAGGGCAGATACGCAGTATTTT
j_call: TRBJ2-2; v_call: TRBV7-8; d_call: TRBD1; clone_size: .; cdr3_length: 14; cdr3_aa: CASSPGTGGGELFF; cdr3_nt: TGTGCCAGCAGCCCAGGGACAGGAGGCGGGGAGCTGTTTTTT
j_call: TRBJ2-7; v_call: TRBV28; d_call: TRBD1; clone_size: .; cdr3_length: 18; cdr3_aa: CASSRPVANRDRLYEQYF; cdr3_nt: TGTGCCAGCAGCCGACCCGTGGCGAACCGGGACAGACTCTACGAGCAGTACTTC
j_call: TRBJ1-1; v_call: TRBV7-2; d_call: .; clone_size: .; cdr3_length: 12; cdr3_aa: CASSLGSGEAFF; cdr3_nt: TGTGCCAGCAGCTTAGGCAGTGGAGAAGCTTTCTTT
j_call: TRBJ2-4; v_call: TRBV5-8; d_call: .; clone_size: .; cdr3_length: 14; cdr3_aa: CASSPAPAKNIQYF; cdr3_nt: TGTGCCAGCAGCCCCGCCCCGGCCAAAAACATTCAGTACTTC
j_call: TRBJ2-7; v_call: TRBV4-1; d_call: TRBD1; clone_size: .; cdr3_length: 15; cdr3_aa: CASSQPGQGPYEQYF; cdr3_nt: TGCGCCAGCAGCCAACCGGGACAGGGGCCCTACGAGCAGTACTTC
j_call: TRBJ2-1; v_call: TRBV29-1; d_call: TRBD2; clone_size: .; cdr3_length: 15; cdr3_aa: CSVGRHSGLGNEQFF; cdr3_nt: TGCAGCGTTGGTCGGCATAGCGGGTTGGGAAATGAGCAGTTCTTC
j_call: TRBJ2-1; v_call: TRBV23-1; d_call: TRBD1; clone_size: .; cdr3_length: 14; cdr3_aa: CARRGRCSYNEQFF; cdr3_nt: TGCGCCAGGAGGGGGCGCTGCTCCTACAATGAGCAGTTCTTC
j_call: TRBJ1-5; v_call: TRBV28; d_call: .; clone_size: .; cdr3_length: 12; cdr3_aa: CASSFKGLPQHF; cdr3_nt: TGTGCCAGCAGTTTTAAGGGGCTGCCCCAGCATTTT
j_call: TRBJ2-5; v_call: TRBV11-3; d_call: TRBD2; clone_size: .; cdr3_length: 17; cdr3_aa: CASSLARTSGRRETQYF; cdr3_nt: TGTGCCAGCAGCTTAGCCCGGACTAGCGGGAGGCGAGAGACCCAGTACTTC
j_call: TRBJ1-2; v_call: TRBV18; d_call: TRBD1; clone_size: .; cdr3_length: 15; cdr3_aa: CASSPPSLQGDGYTF; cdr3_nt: TGTGCCAGCTCACCACCATCCCTCCAGGGGGATGGCTACACCTTC
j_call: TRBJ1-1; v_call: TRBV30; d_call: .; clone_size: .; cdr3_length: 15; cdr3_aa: CAWSVLLGMDTEAFF; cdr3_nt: TGTGCCTGGAGTGTACTGTTAGGGATGGATACTGAAGCTTTCTTT